The rows below give T cell receptor beta chains drawn from one sample of a study of shared clonotypes between healthy human individuals. Assay: immunoSEQ multiplex PCR; the TCRdb copy retains only in-frame clones and omits some. The data contain roughly 640,000 clones, almost 97% of them singletons. The sequenced sample consisted of naive CD4+ T cells sorted from blood. The receptors stem from a woman aged 30 to 39 in good health. Each CDR3 is given with its conserved first and last residue. Size is stated for part of the rows, as once, few or many counts, or as a class when the clone is expanded.

>TRBJ2-4|.|TRBV2
CASTYRELAKNIQYF
>TRBJ2-5|.|TRBV28
CASSRTGTLQETQYF
>TRBJ1-5|once|TRBV19
CASRVTGINQPQHF
>TRBJ1-1|.|TRBV6-1
CASSNPTVQAFF
>TRBJ2-5|.|TRBV6-1
CASTRVNPQETQYF
>TRBJ1-5|.|TRBV5-5
CASSLGRQASNQPQHF
>TRBJ1-1|.|TRBV6-5
CASSYSSGSTEAFF
>TRBJ2-7|once|TRBV29-1
CSVIPTSSYEQYF
>TRBJ2-7|.|TRBV11-2
CASSSRYEQYF
>TRBJ1-2|few|TRBV10-3
CAHGTGGSYGYTF
>TRBJ2-2|.|TRBV6-5
CASSYSGVTGELFF
>TRBJ1-5|.|TRBV28
CASSPGTAEHQPQHF
>TRBJ2-7|.|TRBV4-1
CASSQFGNSYEQYF
>TRBJ2-7|.|TRBV4-1
CASSQDEAGRRLEQYF
>TRBJ2-5|once|TRBV4-2
CASSQDQGGPQETQYF
>TRBJ1-2|.|TRBV5-4
CASSLGGQYYGYTF
>TRBJ1-6|.|TRBV30
CAWSGGTGSTPLHF
>TRBJ2-3|.|TRBV6-1
CASRPRGSTDTQYF
>TRBJ2-7|.|TRBV28
CASSISGRAYEQYF
>TRBJ1-1|.|TRBV6-1
CASSESWDGRGTEAFF
>TRBJ1-1|once|TRBV19
CASSKVTEAFF
>TRBJ2-7|.|TRBV15
CATAPGLAGNYEQYF
>TRBJ2-3|.|TRBV28
CASSLLLPRSLYF
>.|.|TRBV4-1
CASSQDPSSGRFYEQYF
>TRBJ2-1|.|TRBV11-3
CASSPIAGTNEQFF
>TRBJ1-4|.|TRBV2
CASRGTGAPNEKLFF
>TRBJ1-2|.|TRBV11-2
CASSLSQENYGYTF
>TRBJ2-1|.|TRBV28
CASSLLADSYNEQFF
>TRBJ2-3|.|TRBV28
CASSIVGLALTDTQYF
>TRBJ1-3|.|TRBV6-6
CASNNRAGNTIYF
>TRBJ1-3|.|TRBV10-3
CAISESQGNTIYF
>TRBJ2-2|.|TRBV5-1
CASRPPYRGKNTGELFF
>TRBJ1-3|.|TRBV19
CASSILDGGNTIYF
>TRBJ1-3|once|TRBV27
CASSFNAGSFGNTIYF
>TRBJ1-1|.|TRBV11-2
CASSLFRPPAFF